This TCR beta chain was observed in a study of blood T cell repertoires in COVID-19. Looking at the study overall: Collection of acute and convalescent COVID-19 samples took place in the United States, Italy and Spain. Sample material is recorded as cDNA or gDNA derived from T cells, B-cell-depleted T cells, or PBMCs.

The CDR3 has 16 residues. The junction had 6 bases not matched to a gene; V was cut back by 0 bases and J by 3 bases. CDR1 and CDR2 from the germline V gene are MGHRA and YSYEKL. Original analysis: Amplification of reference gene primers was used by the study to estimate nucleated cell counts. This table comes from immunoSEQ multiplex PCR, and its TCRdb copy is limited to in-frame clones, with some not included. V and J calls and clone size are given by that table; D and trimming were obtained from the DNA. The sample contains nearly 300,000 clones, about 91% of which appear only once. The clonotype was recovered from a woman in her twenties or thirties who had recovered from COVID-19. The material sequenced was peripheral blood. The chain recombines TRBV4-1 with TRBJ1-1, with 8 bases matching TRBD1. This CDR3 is CASSQDLAGGYTEAFF. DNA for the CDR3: TGCGCCAGCAGCCAAGATCTCGCAGGGGGCTACACTGAAGCTTTCTTT.